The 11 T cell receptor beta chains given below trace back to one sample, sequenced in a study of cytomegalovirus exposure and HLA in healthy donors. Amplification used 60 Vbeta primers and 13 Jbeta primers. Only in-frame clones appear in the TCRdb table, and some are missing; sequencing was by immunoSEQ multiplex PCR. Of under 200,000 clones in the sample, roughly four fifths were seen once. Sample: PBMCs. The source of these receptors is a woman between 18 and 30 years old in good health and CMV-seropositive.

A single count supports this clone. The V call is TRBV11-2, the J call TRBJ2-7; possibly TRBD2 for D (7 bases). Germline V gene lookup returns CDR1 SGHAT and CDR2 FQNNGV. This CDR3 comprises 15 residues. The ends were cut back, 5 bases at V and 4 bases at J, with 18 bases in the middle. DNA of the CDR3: TGTGCCAGCAGCCACTCCGCCAAGGGGGGGTACGAGCAGTACTTC. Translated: CASSHSAKGGYEQYF.

The CDR3 DNA follows: TGCGCCAGCAGCCCGGAGGGCGGGACGTACAATGAGCAGTTCTTC. Translation: CASSPEGGTYNEQFF. The gene calls are TRBV5-1 and TRBJ2-1, with D maybe TRBD2 (6 bases). The CDR3 extends over 15 amino acids. The germline V and J ends were trimmed by 4 bases and 4 bases, with 15 bases remaining between them. CDR1 and CDR2 from the germline V gene are SGHRS and YFSETQ.

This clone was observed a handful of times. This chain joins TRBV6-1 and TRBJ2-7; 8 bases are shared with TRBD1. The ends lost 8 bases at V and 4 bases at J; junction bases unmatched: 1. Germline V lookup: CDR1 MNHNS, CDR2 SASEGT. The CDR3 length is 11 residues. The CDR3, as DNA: TGTGCCAGCGGGACAGGTTACGAGCAGTACGTC. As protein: CASGTGYEQYV.

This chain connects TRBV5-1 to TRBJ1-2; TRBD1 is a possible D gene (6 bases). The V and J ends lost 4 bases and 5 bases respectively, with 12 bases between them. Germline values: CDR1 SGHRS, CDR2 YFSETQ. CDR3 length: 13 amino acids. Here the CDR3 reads CASSLTGLYGYTF. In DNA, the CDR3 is TGCGCCAGCAGCCTTACAGGGCTGTATGGCTACACCTTC.

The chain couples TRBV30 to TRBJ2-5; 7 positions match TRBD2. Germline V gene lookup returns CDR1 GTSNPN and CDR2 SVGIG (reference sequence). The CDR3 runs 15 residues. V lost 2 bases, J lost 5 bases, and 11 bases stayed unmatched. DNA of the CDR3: TGTGCCTGGAGTCGACTAGCTTCTCGGCGGGAGACCCAGTACTTC. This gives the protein CAWSRLASRRETQYF.

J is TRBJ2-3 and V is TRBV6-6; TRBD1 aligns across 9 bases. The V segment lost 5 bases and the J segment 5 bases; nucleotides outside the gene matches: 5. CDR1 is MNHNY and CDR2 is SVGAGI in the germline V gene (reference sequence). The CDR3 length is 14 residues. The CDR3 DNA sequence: TGTGCCAGCAGTCAAGGACAGGGGTTAGATACGCAGTATTTT. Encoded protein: CASSQGQGLDTQYF.

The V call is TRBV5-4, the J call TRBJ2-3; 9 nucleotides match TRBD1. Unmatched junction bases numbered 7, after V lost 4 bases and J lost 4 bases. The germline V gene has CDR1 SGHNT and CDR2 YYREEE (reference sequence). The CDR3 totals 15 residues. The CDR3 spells CASSKDRGKADTQYF. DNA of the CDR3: TGTGCCAGCAGCAAGGACAGGGGTAAGGCAGATACGCAGTATTTT.

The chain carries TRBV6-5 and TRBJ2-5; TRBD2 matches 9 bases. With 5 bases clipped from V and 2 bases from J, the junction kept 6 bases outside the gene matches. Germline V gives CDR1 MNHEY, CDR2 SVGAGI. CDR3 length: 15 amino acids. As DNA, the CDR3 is TGTGCCAGCAGTCCTCGGCGGGGGGGGCAAGAGACCCAGTACTTC. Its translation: CASSPRRGGQETQYF.

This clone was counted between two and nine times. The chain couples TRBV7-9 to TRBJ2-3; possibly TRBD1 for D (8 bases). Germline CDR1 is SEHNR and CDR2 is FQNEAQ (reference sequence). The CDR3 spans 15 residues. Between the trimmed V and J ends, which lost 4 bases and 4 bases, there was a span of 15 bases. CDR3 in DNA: TGTGCCAGCAGCTCCACAGGGGGGGGTTCAGATACGCAGTATTTT. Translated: CASSSTGGGSDTQYF.

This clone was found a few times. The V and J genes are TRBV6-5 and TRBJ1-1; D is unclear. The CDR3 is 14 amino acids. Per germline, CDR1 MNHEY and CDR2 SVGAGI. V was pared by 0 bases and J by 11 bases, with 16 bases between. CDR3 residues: CASSYSLDGEEAFF. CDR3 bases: TGTGCCAGCAGTTACTCCCTGGACGGGGAAGAGGCTTTCTTT.

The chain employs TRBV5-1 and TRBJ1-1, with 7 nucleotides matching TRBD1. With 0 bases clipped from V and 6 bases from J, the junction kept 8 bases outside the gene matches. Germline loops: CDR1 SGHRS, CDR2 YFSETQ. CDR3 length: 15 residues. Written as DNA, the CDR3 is TGCGCCAGCAGCTTGGCCCAACAGGGGTTAGCTGAAGCTTTCTTT. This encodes CASSLAQQGLAEAFF.